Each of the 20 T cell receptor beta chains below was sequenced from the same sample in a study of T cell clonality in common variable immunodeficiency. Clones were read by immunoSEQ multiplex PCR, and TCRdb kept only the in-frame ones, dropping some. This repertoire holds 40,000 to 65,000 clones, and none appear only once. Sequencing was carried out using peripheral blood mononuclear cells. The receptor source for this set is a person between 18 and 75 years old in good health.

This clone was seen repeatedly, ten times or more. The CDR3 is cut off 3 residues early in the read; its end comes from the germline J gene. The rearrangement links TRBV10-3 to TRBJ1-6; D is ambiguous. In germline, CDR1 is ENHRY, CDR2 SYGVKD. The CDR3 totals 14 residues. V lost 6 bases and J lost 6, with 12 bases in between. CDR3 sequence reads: CAIRGLTSNSPLHF. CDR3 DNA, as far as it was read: TGTGCCATCAGAGGGTTAACGAGTAATTCACCC.

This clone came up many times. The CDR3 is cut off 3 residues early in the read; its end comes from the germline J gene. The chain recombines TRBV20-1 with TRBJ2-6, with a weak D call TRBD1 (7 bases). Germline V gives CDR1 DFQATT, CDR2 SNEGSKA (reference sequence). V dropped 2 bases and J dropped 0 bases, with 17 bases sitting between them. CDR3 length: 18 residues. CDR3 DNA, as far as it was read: TGCAGTGCTAGATATGGGGGGACAGACCCCTCTGGGGCCAACGTC. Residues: CSARYGGTDPSGANV. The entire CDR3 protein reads CSARYGGTDPSGANVLTF.

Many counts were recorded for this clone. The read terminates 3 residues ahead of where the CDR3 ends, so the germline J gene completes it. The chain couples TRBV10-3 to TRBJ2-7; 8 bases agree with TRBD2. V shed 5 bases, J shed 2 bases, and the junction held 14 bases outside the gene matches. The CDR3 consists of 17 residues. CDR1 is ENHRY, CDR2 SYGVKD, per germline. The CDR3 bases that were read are TGTGCCATCAGTACCCTAAACCGCGGGGGGAGGGCCTACGAG. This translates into CAISTLNRGGRAYE. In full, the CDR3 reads CAISTLNRGGRAYEQYF.

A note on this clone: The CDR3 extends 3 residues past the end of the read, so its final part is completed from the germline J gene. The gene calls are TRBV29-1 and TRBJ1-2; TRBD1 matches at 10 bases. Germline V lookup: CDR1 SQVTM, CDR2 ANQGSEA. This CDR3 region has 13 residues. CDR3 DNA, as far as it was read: TGCAGCGTTCGGAAGGGGGACAGGGGAAGC. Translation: CSVRKGDRGS. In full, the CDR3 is CSVRKGDRGSYTF.

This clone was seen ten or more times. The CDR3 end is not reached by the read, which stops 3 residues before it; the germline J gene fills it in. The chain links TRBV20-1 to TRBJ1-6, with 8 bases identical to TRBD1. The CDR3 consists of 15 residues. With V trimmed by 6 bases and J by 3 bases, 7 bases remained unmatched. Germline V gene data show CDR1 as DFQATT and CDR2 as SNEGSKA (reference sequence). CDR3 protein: CSADRGSFYNSPLHF. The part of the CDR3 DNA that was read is TGCAGTGCAGACAGGGGTTCATTCTATAATTCACCC.

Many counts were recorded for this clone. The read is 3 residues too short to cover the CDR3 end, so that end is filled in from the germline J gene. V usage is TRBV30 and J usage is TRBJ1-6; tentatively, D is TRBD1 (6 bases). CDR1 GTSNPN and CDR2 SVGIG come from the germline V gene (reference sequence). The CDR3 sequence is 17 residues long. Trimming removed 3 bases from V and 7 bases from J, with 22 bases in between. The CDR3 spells CAWSLGPRTEHNSPLHF. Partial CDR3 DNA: TGTGCCTGGAGCCTTGGCCCTCGGACAGAGCACAATTCACCC.

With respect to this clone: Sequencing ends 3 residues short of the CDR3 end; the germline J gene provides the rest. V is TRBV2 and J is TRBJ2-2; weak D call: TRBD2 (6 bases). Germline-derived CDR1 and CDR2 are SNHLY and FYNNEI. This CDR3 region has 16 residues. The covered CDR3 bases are TGTGCCAGCAGCGAACTCGGGGGACCAACTAATGAAAAG. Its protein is CASSELGGPTNEK. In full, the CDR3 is CASSELGGPTNEKLFF.

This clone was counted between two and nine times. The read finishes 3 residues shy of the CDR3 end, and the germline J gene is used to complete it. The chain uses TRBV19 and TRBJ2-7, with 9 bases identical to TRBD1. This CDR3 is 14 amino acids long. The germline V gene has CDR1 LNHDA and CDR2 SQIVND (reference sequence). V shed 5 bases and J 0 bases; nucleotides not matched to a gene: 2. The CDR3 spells CASSGQGLSYEQYF. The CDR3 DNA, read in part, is TGTGCCAGTAGTGGACAGGGGCTCTCCTACGAG.

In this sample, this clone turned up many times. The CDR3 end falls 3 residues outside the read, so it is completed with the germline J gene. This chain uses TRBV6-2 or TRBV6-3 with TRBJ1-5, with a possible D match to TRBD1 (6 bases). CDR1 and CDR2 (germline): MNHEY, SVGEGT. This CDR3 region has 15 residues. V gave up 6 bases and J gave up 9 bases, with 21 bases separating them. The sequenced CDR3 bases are TGTGCCAGCAGGTCGCCAGGGGCCGAGGGGAGGCCC. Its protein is CASRSPGAEGRP. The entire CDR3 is CASRSPGAEGRPQHF.

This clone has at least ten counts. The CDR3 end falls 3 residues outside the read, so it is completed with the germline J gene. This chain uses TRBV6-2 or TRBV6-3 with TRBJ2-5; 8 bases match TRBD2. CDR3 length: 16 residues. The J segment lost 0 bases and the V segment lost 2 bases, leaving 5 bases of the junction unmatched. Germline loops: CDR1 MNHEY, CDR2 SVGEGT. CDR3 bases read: TGTGCCAGCAGTTACATCGGCGGGGGGCACCAAGAGACC. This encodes CASSYIGGGHQET. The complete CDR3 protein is CASSYIGGGHQETQYF.

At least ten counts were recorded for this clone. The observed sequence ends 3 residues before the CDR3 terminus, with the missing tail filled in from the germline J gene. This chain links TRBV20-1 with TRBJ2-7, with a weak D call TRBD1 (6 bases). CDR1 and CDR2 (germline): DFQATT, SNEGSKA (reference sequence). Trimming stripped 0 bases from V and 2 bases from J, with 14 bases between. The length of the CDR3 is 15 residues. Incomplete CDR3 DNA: TGCAGTGCTAGAGATCAGATAGGGGGAACCTACGAG. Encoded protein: CSARDQIGGTYE. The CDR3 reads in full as CSARDQIGGTYEQYF.

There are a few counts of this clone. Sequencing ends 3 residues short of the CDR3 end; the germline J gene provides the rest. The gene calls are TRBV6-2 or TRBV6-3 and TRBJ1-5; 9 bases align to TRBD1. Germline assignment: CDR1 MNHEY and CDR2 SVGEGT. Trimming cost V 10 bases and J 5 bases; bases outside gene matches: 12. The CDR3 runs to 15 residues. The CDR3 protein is CATGDRERIDQPQHF. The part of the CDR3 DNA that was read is TGTGCCACGGGGGACAGGGAGAGAATTGATCAGCCC.

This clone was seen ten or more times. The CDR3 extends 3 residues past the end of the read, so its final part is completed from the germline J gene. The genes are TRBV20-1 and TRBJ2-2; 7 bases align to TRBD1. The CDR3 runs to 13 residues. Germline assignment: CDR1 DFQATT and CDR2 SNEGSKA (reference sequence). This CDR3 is CSAAKGAYEKLFF. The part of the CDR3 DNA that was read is TGCAGTGCTGCCAAGGGGGCGTATGAAAAG.

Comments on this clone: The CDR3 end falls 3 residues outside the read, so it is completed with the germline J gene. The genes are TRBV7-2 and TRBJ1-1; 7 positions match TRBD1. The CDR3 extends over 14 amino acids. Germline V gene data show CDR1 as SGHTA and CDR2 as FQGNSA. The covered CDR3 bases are TGTGCCAGCACGAGCGGAGGGGGCATCTATGGC. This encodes CASTSGGGIYG. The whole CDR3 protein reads CASTSGGGIYGAFF.

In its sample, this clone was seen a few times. CDR3 residues: CASSPRLAGPSVGNEQFF. Incomplete CDR3 DNA: TGTGCCAGCTCACCTAGACTAGCGGGTCCCTCGGTGGGGAATGAG. The chain employs TRBV18 and TRBJ2-1, with 10 bases lining up with TRBD2. The read gets to within 3 residues of the CDR3 end, and the germline J gene fills in the rest. The germline CDR1 and CDR2 sequences are KGHSH and LQKENI. CDR3 length equals 18 residues. Losses at the gene ends were 3 bases for V and 7 bases for J; bases not matched to a gene: 15.

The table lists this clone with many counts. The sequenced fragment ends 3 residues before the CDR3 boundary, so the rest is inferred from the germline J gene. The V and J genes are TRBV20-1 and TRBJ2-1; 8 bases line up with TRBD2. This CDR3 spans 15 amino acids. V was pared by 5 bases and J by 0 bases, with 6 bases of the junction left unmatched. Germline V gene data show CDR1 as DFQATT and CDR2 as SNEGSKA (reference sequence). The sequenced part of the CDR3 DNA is TGCAGTGCTGAGCCGGGACTAGGCTCCTACAATGAG. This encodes CSAEPGLGSYNE. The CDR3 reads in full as CSAEPGLGSYNEQFF.

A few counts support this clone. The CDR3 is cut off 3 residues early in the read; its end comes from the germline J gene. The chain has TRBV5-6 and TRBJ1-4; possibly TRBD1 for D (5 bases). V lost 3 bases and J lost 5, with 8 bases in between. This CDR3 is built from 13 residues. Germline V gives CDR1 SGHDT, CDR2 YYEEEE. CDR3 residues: CASSCRVNEKLFF. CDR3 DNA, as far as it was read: TGTGCCAGCAGCTGCAGGGTGAATGAAAAA.

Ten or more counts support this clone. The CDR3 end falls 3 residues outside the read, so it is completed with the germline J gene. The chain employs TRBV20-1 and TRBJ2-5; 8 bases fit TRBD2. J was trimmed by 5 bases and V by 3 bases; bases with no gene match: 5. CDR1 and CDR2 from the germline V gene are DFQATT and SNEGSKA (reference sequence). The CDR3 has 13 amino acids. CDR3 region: CSASLAGWETQYF. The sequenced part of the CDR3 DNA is TGCAGTGCTAGTTTAGCGGGGTGGGAGACC.

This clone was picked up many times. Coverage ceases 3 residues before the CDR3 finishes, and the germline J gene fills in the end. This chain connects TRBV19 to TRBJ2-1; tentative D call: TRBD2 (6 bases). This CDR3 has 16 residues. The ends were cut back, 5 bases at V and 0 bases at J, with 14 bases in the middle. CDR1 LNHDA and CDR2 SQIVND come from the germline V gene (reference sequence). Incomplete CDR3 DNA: TGTGCCAGTAGTTCGGGGACTGGCAGCTCCTACAATGAG. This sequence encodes CASSSGTGSSYNE. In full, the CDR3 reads CASSSGTGSSYNEQFF.

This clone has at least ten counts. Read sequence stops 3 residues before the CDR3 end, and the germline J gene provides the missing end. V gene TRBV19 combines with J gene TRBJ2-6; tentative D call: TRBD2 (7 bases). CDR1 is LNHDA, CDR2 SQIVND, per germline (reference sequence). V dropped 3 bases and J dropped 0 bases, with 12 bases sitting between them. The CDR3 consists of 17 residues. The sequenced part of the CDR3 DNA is TGTGCCAGTAGTATTGGGGGGGCCCGCTCTGGGGCCAACGTC. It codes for CASSIGGARSGANV. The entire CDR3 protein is CASSIGGARSGANVLTF.